Following are 28 T cell receptor beta chains from one sample sequenced in a study of blood T cells in healthy people across ages. A J-beta primer mix and a sample-barcoded 5' primer were used in a second PCR of roughly 6 to 11 cycles. TCRdb reprocessed the 5' RACE reads via MiXCR and lists one record per CDR3 protein. The sample holds about 1.5 million distinct CDR3 sequences, 42% seen once. Sequenced input: blood. The receptors were gathered from a woman younger than 35 in good health.

In this sample, this clonotype turned up a few times. The chain joins TRBV20-1 to TRBJ2-5, with D unresolved. V was shortened by 4 bases and J by 5 bases, with 8 bases between the two germline ends. CDR3 length equals 11 residues. Germline V gives CDR1 DFQATT, CDR2 SNEGSKA (reference sequence). CDR3 nucleotides: TGCAGTGCTACCCAGGTTGAGACCCAGTACTTC. It codes for CSATQVETQYF.

On this clonotype itself: The junction differs from germline at one of its ends, possibly a read error. The rearrangement uses TRBV7-9 and TRBJ2-2, with TRBD1 matching 12 bases. CDR1 and CDR2 (germline): SEHNR, FQNEAQ (reference sequence). The CDR3 extends over 15 amino acids. In nucleotides, the CDR3 is TGTGACAGCAGCTTGGGGACAGGGGGCCCCGGGGAGCTGTTTTTT. Translated, it gives CDSSLGTGGPGELFF.

The chain links TRBV29-1 to TRBJ2-1; D not resolved. There are 16 residues in the CDR3. Trimming removed 3 bases from V and 5 bases from J, with 20 bases in between. The germline CDR1 and CDR2 sequences are SQVTM and ANQGSEA. CDR3 sequence reads: CSVDSGNLGRNNEQFF. The CDR3, as DNA: TGCAGCGTTGATTCTGGGAACCTTGGTCGGAACAATGAGCAGTTCTTC.

V usage is TRBV7-2 and J usage is TRBJ2-3; 9 positions match TRBD2. The trim removed 7 bases at V and 4 bases at J, leaving 12 bases unmatched. This CDR3 is 16 amino acids long. The germline V gene has CDR1 SGHTA and CDR2 FQGNSA. CDR3 sequence: CASILTPRGGPDTQYF. In DNA form, the CDR3 reads TGTGCCAGCATCCTTACACCGCGGGGGGGCCCAGATACGCAGTATTTT.

This clonotype showed up just a few times. This sequence joins TRBV12-3 or TRBV12-4 and TRBJ1-1, with D tentatively TRBD1 (5 bases). V gave up 6 bases and J gave up 1 base, with 15 bases separating them. This CDR3 comprises 15 residues. CDR3 region: CASSPWGTENTEAFF. The CDR3 DNA reads TGTGCCAGCAGCCCCTGGGGCACCGAGAACACTGAAGCTTTCTTT.

This chain connects TRBV20-1 to TRBJ2-5, with 9 bases lining up with TRBD2. CDR3 length: 15 residues. In germline, CDR1 is DFQATT, CDR2 SNEGSKA (reference sequence). Trimming at V came to 6 bases and at J to 3 bases, leaving 11 bases not matched to a gene. For the CDR3, the DNA is TGCAGTGCCAGTTCAATAGCGGGGGCAAAAGAGACCCAGTACTTC. It translates to CSASSIAGAKETQYF.

The rearrangement uses TRBV5-1 and TRBJ2-1; 8 bases map to TRBD2. The CDR3 is 15 residues long. The junction had 8 bases not matched to a gene; V was cut back by 3 bases and J by 6 bases. The germline gives CDR1 SGHRS, CDR2 YFSETQ. The CDR3 sequence: CASSSELAACNEQFF. The CDR3 DNA is TGCGCCAGCAGCTCCGAACTAGCGGCCTGCAATGAGCAGTTCTTC.

This clonotype turned up a few times. The chain recombines TRBV24-1 with TRBJ2-2; no firm D call. Germline assignment: CDR1 KGHDR and CDR2 SFDVKD. Trimming removed 5 bases at V and 6 bases at J, with 3 bases between. The CDR3 has 11 amino acids. CDR3 sequence (DNA): TGTGCCACCAGTGCAGCCGGGGAGCTGTTTTTT. Protein product: CATSAAGELFF.

This clonotype was seen a few times. The rearrangement joins TRBV20-1 to TRBJ1-1; unclear D gene. The CDR3 has 11 amino acids. The germline V gene encodes CDR1 DFQATT and CDR2 SNEGSKA (reference sequence). The V gene lost 5 bases and the J gene lost 1 base, with 5 bases spanning the gap. Written as DNA, the CDR3 is TGCAGTGCTCACAGGAACACTGAAGCTTTCTTT. It is translated as CSAHRNTEAFF.

The chain is built from TRBV2 and TRBJ2-3, with D perhaps TRBD2 (5 bases). V was shortened by 9 bases and J by 3 bases, with 16 bases between the two germline ends. Germline CDR1 and CDR2: SNHLY and FYNNEI. The CDR3 spans 14 residues. CDR3 sequence: CARRVLKWTDTQYF. The CDR3 DNA reads TGTGCCAGGAGGGTCTTAAAGTGGACAGATACGCAGTATTTT.

CDR3 protein: CASNRPNGVNEQFF. CDR3 nucleotides: TGTGCCAGCAATAGGCCGAACGGAGTAAATGAGCAGTTCTTC. The V call is TRBV27, the J call TRBJ2-1; D is unclear. The germline CDR1 and CDR2 sequences are MNHEY and SMNVEV (reference sequence). The V end was cut by 7 bases, the J end by 7 bases, with 17 bases between. This CDR3 has 14 amino acids.

The rearrangement joins TRBV20-1 to TRBJ1-2; possibly TRBD1 for D (5 bases). From germline, CDR1 is DFQATT and CDR2 SNEGSKA (reference sequence). This CDR3 has 14 residues. Trimming removed 1 base from V and 6 bases from J, with 15 bases in between. For the CDR3, the DNA is TGCAGTGCTAGAGGATACAGGACGGCAGATGGCTACACCTTC. Amino acid sequence: CSARGYRTADGYTF.

This clonotype showed up just a few times. The J gene is TRBJ2-1, the V gene TRBV28; 7 bases line up with TRBD1. V gave up 7 bases and J gave up 7 bases; unmatched junction bases: 7. Germline CDR1 MDHEN, CDR2 SYDVKM. The CDR3 runs 13 residues. As DNA, the CDR3 is TGTGCCAGCATTGGCAACAGGGGTAATGAGCAGTTCTTC. Protein product: CASIGNRGNEQFF.

This clonotype was recorded a few times. This chain connects TRBV20-1 to TRBJ1-2; no clear D gene. The V gene's germline CDR1 is DFQATT and CDR2 SNEGSKA (reference sequence). The V and J ends lost 8 bases and 3 bases respectively, with 7 bases between them. This CDR3 region has 10 residues. CDR3 protein: CSPGDYGYTF. CDR3 nucleotides: TGCAGTCCCGGGGACTATGGCTACACCTTC.

CDR3 loop: CSVGRTSVSTDTQYF. The CDR3, as DNA: TGCAGCGTTGGACGGACTAGCGTTAGCACAGATACGCAGTATTTT. This chain links TRBV29-1 with TRBJ2-3; 9 bases are shared with TRBD2. The CDR3 has 15 residues. The ends lost 4 bases at V and 0 bases at J; junction bases unmatched: 5. CDR1 is SQVTM and CDR2 is ANQGSEA in the germline V gene.

This clonotype was picked up one time. The rearrangement joins TRBV24-1 to TRBJ2-3; 8 bases match TRBD2. Germline V gene lookup returns CDR1 KGHDR and CDR2 SFDVKD. The CDR3 sequence is 15 residues long. Germline trimming cut 4 bases from V and 4 bases from J; bases unmatched to any gene: 6. The CDR3 sequence is CATSDHGRGADTQYF. The CDR3, as DNA: TGTGCCACCAGTGACCACGGGAGGGGCGCAGATACGCAGTATTTT.

The CDR3 nucleotides are TGCGCCAGCAGCCAAACCGGGACTAACCAAGAGACCCAGTACTTC. Protein product: CASSQTGTNQETQYF. This chain connects TRBV4-1 to TRBJ2-5; 7 bases line up with TRBD2. Germline assignment: CDR1 MGHRA and CDR2 YSYEKL. J was trimmed by 0 bases and V by 2 bases; bases with no gene match: 3. This CDR3 region has 15 residues.

This rearrangement joins TRBV7-8 to TRBJ2-3; D gene ambiguous. V lost 5 bases, J lost 2 bases, and 14 bases lay in between. The CDR3 spans 15 residues. Germline V lookup: CDR1 SGHVS, CDR2 FQNEAQ. The CDR3 DNA sequence: TGTGCCAGCAGCCCTAATCCTCGGGTCACAGATACGCAGTATTTT. Protein: CASSPNPRVTDTQYF.

This clonotype appeared a few times. This chain connects TRBV12-3 or TRBV12-4 to TRBJ2-3; D gene ambiguous. This CDR3 is 13 amino acids long. V lost 3 bases and J lost 2, with 6 bases in between. CDR3 nucleotide sequence: TGTGCCAGCAGTTTCTGGCCCACAGATACGCAGTATTTT. Its translation: CASSFWPTDTQYF.

The chain's CDR3 is CASKKGLAGGYEQYF. CDR3 coding DNA: TGTGCCAGCAAAAAGGGACTAGCGGGAGGCTACGAGCAGTACTTC. This sequence joins TRBV12-3 or TRBV12-4 and TRBJ2-5; 15 positions agree with TRBD2. The tail of the sequence fits TRBJ2-7 better, so the J call may be wrong. The CDR3 length is 15 residues.

In this sample, this clonotype turned up a few times. J is TRBJ1-2 and V is TRBV13; weak D call: TRBD1 (5 bases). With 5 bases removed from V and 1 base from J, the gap between germline ends came to 11 bases. This CDR3 spans 14 amino acids. From germline, CDR1 is PRHDT and CDR2 FYEKMQ (reference sequence). Here the CDR3 DNA reads TGTGCCAGCAGCGGGGGACGGAATAACTATGGCTACACCTTC. This sequence encodes CASSGGRNNYGYTF.

The V call is TRBV12-3 or TRBV12-4, the J call TRBJ2-4, with TRBD2 matching over 14 bases. The CDR3 is 17 amino acids. Losses at the gene ends were 3 bases for V and 13 bases for J; bases not matched to a gene: 14. For the CDR3, the DNA is TGTGCCAGCAGTTTCGGCCATTCCGGGACTAGCGGGAGTGTGCAGTACTTC. Translating it yields CASSFGHSGTSGSVQYF.

The V gene is TRBV4-1, the J gene TRBJ1-1, with a tentative D call TRBD1 (6 bases). Per germline, CDR1 MGHRA and CDR2 YSYEKL. Trimming cost V 4 bases and J 6 bases, with 15 bases left between them. The CDR3 covers 14 residues. The CDR3 DNA reads TGCGCCAGCAGCCGGGACACAGATAAATCTGAAGCTTTCTTT. Translation: CASSRDTDKSEAFF.

The V call is TRBV27, the J call TRBJ2-3, with 10 bases matching TRBD2. The CDR3 extends over 16 amino acids. V lost 6 bases and J lost 4; bases outside the gene matches: 10. Germline loops: CDR1 MNHEY, CDR2 SMNVEV (reference sequence). DNA for the CDR3: TGTGCCAGCAGGCTAACTAGCGGGATGGTCGCAGATACGCAGTATTTT. It translates to CASRLTSGMVADTQYF.

This sequence joins TRBV7-9 and TRBJ2-5, with D perhaps TRBD1 or TRBD2 (5 bases each). The length of the CDR3 is 16 residues. The V gene's germline CDR1 is SEHNR and CDR2 FQNEAQ (reference sequence). Trimming took 3 bases from V and 2 from J, leaving 16 bases between them. The chain's CDR3 is CASSFSEGDGQETQYF. In nucleotides, the CDR3 is TGTGCCAGCAGCTTCTCAGAAGGGGACGGACAAGAGACCCAGTACTTC.

This clonotype was seen just once. The rearrangement joins TRBV4-2 to TRBJ2-5, with D perhaps TRBD2 (6 bases). The CDR3 has 14 residues. With 1 base removed from V and 11 bases from J, the gap between germline ends came to 17 bases. In germline, CDR1 is LGHNA, CDR2 YNFKEQ. CDR3 in amino acids: CASSQATAGPEQYF. DNA of the CDR3: TGTGCCAGCAGCCAAGCTACGGCGGGGCCGGAGCAGTACTTC.

J is TRBJ2-4 and V is TRBV20-1; D ambiguous. Germline CDR1 reads DFQATT; CDR2 reads SNEGSKA (reference sequence). Between the trimmed V and J ends, which lost 3 bases and 2 bases, there was a span of 11 bases. The CDR3 covers 14 residues. CDR3 bases: TGCAGTGCTAGGTTGCAGTCTACCAAAAACATTCAGTACTTC. Translation gives CSARLQSTKNIQYF.

This clonotype was counted a few times. The chain couples TRBV4-2 to TRBJ2-1; perhaps D is TRBD1 or TRBD2 (5 bases each). This CDR3 contains 17 residues. CDR1 and CDR2 (germline): LGHNA, YNFKEQ. V was cut by 2 bases and J by 0 bases, with 14 bases left in between. The CDR3 spells CASSQPGTFSSYNEQFF. CDR3 DNA: TGTGCCAGCAGCCAACCAGGGACGTTCAGCTCCTACAATGAGCAGTTCTTC.